This T cell receptor (beta chain) was recovered during a study of T cell repertoires in cytomegalovirus infection. CDR3 size: 10 residues. V was shortened by 4 bases and J by 6 bases, with 4 bases between the two germline ends. From germline, CDR1 is SNHLY and CDR2 FYNNEI. TCRdb independently ran MiXCR on the reads; one entry per CDR3 protein. The sample comprises hundreds of thousands of distinct CDR3 sequences, 24% of which are singletons, and approximately 8.2% rests with the top ten. Findings of the study overall: CMV carriers having the relevant HLA were flagged by cumulative public TCR beta family frequency.

Turning to this clonotype: Its specificity is not known.

The receptor was derived from a human donor in good health (CMV status not recorded). Some clones in this sample may be carry-over from other donors' samples. The sequencing sample was made of CD8+ T cells from PBMCs. The gene calls are TRBV2 and TRBJ2-7; D remains unclear. The CDR3 sequence: CASSGLEQYF. As DNA, the CDR3 is TGTGCCAGCAGTGGACTCGAGCAGTACTTC.